Shown below are 27 T cell receptor beta chains from a single sample sequenced in a study of CD8+CD57+ T cells in acquired aplastic anemia. In patients chosen for sequencing, flow cytometry had shown CD8+CD57+ cell expansion. It was genomic DNA that served as the template for profiling TCR beta VDJ and CDR3. One entry per CDR3 protein, called by TCRdb with MiXCR from the reads. Counted here are some 180,000 distinct CDR3 sequences, about 60% occurring once; the ten biggest clones make up roughly 43%. The specimen sequenced was sorted CD4+, CD8+, or CD8+CD57+ T cells (not recorded which) from PBMCs. The receptor set was obtained from a human donor with aplastic anemia.

This clonotype has only a few counts. The chain combines TRBV20-1 with TRBJ2-1; weak D call: TRBD1 (5 bases). This CDR3 spans 12 amino acids. The germline V gene encodes CDR1 DFQATT and CDR2 SNEGSKA (reference sequence). The V end lost 6 bases, the J end lost 7 bases, and 13 bases lay between the germline ends. The CDR3 nucleotides are TGCAGTGCGCCGACCCCAGGGAATGAGCAGTTCTTC. The encoded protein is CSAPTPGNEQFF.

V gene TRBV5-1 combines with J gene TRBJ1-1, with 9 bases lining up with TRBD1. The CDR3 runs to 15 residues. From germline, CDR1 is SGHRS and CDR2 YFSETQ. V was clipped by 6 bases and J by 0 bases; unmatched bases: 6. The CDR3 protein is CASKLQGAVNTEAFF. CDR3 coding DNA: TGCGCCAGCAAATTACAGGGGGCCGTGAACACTGAAGCTTTCTTT. Based on the CDR3 plus reference TRBV5-1 and TRBJ1-1, the full variable domain is KAGVTQTPRYLIKTRGQQVTLSCSPISGHRSVSWYQQTPGQGLQFLFEYFSETQRNKGNFPGRFSGRQFSNSRSEMNVSTLELGDSALYLCASKLQGAVNTEAFFGQGTRLTVV.

The chain uses TRBV7-8 and TRBJ2-7, with 9 bases that match TRBD1. Per germline, CDR1 SGHVS and CDR2 FQNEAQ. This CDR3 comprises 15 residues. The ends lost 2 bases at V and 3 bases at J; junction bases unmatched: 5. This CDR3 reads CASSLNVGQGYEQYF. CDR3 in DNA: TGTGCCAGCAGCTTAAACGTGGGACAGGGCTACGAGCAGTACTTC.

This clonotype has a handful of counts. The chain links TRBV20-1 to TRBJ2-7; TRBD1 agrees at 9 bases. Germline V gene sequence: CDR1 DFQATT, CDR2 SNEGSKA (reference sequence). The CDR3 extends over 15 amino acids. Germline trimming cut 5 bases from V and 5 bases from J; bases unmatched to any gene: 13. The CDR3 here is CSASSDRGSGHEQYF. DNA for the CDR3: TGCAGTGCTTCGTCAGACAGGGGGTCGGGCCACGAGCAGTACTTC.

Notes on this clonotype: Germline and junction disagree at one end, which may indicate a read error. The chain has TRBV10-3 and TRBJ1-5, with 7 bases lining up with TRBD1. The CDR3 is made up of 15 amino acids. Germline assignment: CDR1 ENHRY and CDR2 SYGVKD. CDR3 amino acids: CASSEVDRRNQPQHF. The CDR3 DNA reads TGTGCCAGCAGTGAAGTGGACAGGCGCAATCAGCCCCAGCATTTT.

The genes are TRBV20-1 and TRBJ2-7; D is uncertain. Between the trimmed V and J ends, which lost 0 bases and 2 bases, there was a span of 5 bases. Germline V lookup: CDR1 DFQATT, CDR2 SNEGSKA (reference sequence). The CDR3 is 12 amino acids. The CDR3 region has the DNA TGCAGTGCTAGAGAGATGCCCTACGAGCAGTACTTC. Translation: CSAREMPYEQYF.

J is TRBJ1-1 and V is TRBV12-3 or TRBV12-4; 7 nucleotides agree with TRBD1. Trimming at V came to 5 bases and at J to 2 bases, leaving 8 bases not matched to a gene. This CDR3 contains 15 residues. The CDR3 here is CASSPRQGRNTEAFF. The CDR3 DNA is TGTGCCAGCAGTCCCAGACAGGGACGAAACACTGAAGCTTTCTTT.

The rearrangement links TRBV27 to TRBJ2-4, with TRBD2 as a possible D gene (5 bases). Germline values: CDR1 MNHEY, CDR2 SMNVEV (reference sequence). V was cut by 6 bases and J by 1 base, with 10 bases left in between. The CDR3 extends over 14 amino acids. DNA for the CDR3: TGTGCCAGCAGCGCGCGAGGGGCCAAAAACATTCAGTACTTC. Translation gives CASSARGAKNIQYF.

This clonotype has only a few counts. The chain combines TRBV25-1 with TRBJ2-6; unclear D gene. Trimming cost V 3 bases and J 1 base, with 7 bases left between them. CDR1 is MGHDK and CDR2 is SYGVNS in the germline V gene. CDR3 size: 15 residues. The CDR3, as DNA: TGTGCCAGCAGTGATGCTTTGTCTGGGGCCAACGTCCTGACTTTC. It specifies CASSDALSGANVLTF.

As regards this clonotype: This may be a read error, as it is one base from a much larger clone. The genes are TRBV6-2 or TRBV6-3 and TRBJ2-5, with 7 bases aligning to TRBD2. Trimming removed 3 bases from V and 1 base from J; junction bases left unmatched: 11. From germline, CDR1 is MNHEY and CDR2 SVGEGT. The CDR3 contains 17 residues. CDR3: CASSYVFGASGQETQYF. CDR3 nucleotide sequence: TGTGCCAGCAGTTATGTTTTCGGCGCTAGCGGCCAAGAGACCCAGTACTTC.

The J gene is TRBJ2-7, the V gene TRBV20-1, with TRBD1 matching over 11 bases. Germline V gene sequence: CDR1 DFQATT, CDR2 SNEGSKA (reference sequence). The CDR3 runs to 15 residues. With 5 bases clipped from V and 3 bases from J, the junction kept 9 bases outside the gene matches. Here the CDR3 reads CSAPPVDRGLYEQYF. The CDR3 DNA reads as TGCAGTGCTCCCCCCGTGGACAGGGGGCTCTACGAGCAGTACTTC.

The V call is TRBV6-6, the J call TRBJ2-7; D gene uncertain. This CDR3 is built from 13 residues. In germline, CDR1 is MNHNY, CDR2 SVGAGI (reference sequence). V shed 3 bases and J shed 5 bases, with 11 bases lying between them. The CDR3 loop reads CASSYAGSNEQYF. CDR3 nucleotide sequence: TGTGCCAGCAGTTATGCCGGGTCCAACGAGCAGTACTTC.

V gene TRBV2 combines with J gene TRBJ2-7, with D possibly being TRBD1 (6 bases). Germline V gene lookup returns CDR1 SNHLY and CDR2 FYNNEI. The V and J ends lost 6 bases and 1 base respectively, with 13 bases between them. The CDR3 has 14 residues. The CDR3 DNA follows: TGTGCCAGCAGGCCCACCGGGACATCCTACGAGCAGTACTTC. It is translated as CASRPTGTSYEQYF.

The CDR3 loop is CSAGTAAYEQYF. The DNA for the CDR3 is TGCAGCGCCGGGACTGCGGCCTACGAGCAGTACTTC. The J gene is TRBJ2-7, the V gene TRBV29-1; possibly TRBD2 for D (6 bases). This CDR3 is built from 12 residues. V gave up 7 bases and J gave up 2 bases, with 12 bases separating them. Germline CDR1 is SQVTM and CDR2 is ANQGSEA.

V usage is TRBV11-1 and J usage is TRBJ2-7; possibly TRBD1 for D (6 bases). Looked up from germline, CDR1 is SGHAT and CDR2 is FQDESV (reference sequence). V was trimmed by 8 bases and J by 2 bases, leaving 16 bases between them. This CDR3 is built from 14 residues. CDR3 bases: TGTGCCAGCTCCCGGGACACAAAAACCTACGAGCAGTACTTC. It specifies CASSRDTKTYEQYF.

The rearrangement joins TRBV5-1 to TRBJ2-7, with a tentative D call TRBD1 (6 bases). The CDR3 runs to 14 residues. The V end was cut by 2 bases, the J end by 5 bases, with 14 bases between. Per germline, CDR1 SGHRS and CDR2 YFSETQ. The CDR3 region has the DNA TGCGCCAGCAGCTTTGAACAGGGACGTAACGAGCAGTACTTC. Its protein is CASSFEQGRNEQYF.

Ten or more counts support this clonotype. The chain couples TRBV15 to TRBJ2-7; D is uncertain. CDR1 LNHNV and CDR2 YYDKDF come from the germline V gene (reference sequence). The V end was cut by 1 base, the J end by 2 bases, with 6 bases between. This CDR3 spans 13 amino acids. The CDR3 here is CATSRGWTYEQYF. Written as DNA, the CDR3 is TGTGCCACCAGCAGAGGCTGGACCTACGAGCAGTACTTC.

The V gene is TRBV29-1, the J gene TRBJ2-7; tentative D call: TRBD2 (6 bases). Germline-derived CDR1 and CDR2 are SQVTM and ANQGSEA. This CDR3 comprises 14 residues. The V end lost 3 bases, the J end lost 0 bases, and 12 bases lay between the germline ends. The CDR3 is CSVEGPDYSYEQYF. DNA of the CDR3: TGCAGCGTTGAGGGTCCGGACTACTCCTACGAGCAGTACTTC.

The V and J genes are TRBV25-1 and TRBJ1-2; 12 bases are a match to TRBD1. The CDR3 extends over 16 amino acids. Looked up from germline, CDR1 is MGHDK and CDR2 is SYGVNS. J lost 5 bases, V lost 2 bases, and 6 bases had no gene match. The CDR3 region has the DNA TGTGCCAGCAGTGAACACGGGGACAGGGGGCATTATGGCTACACCTTC. It is translated as CASSEHGDRGHYGYTF.

The chain combines TRBV11-2 with TRBJ1-5; D uncertain. Germline CDR1 reads SGHAT; CDR2 reads FQNNGV. Trimming cost V 5 bases and J 4 bases, with 9 bases left between them. The length of the CDR3 is 13 residues. DNA for the CDR3: TGTGCCAGCAGCCCGAGTCTGAATCAGCCCCAGCATTTT. Encoded protein: CASSPSLNQPQHF.

This clonotype showed up just a few times. This rearrangement joins TRBV25-1 to TRBJ1-6; 9 bases map to TRBD1. Per germline, CDR1 MGHDK and CDR2 SYGVNS. V shed 3 bases and J 7 bases; nucleotides not matched to a gene: 1. The CDR3 runs to 14 residues. CDR3 DNA sequence: TGTGCCAGCAGTGAGGACAGGGGAAATTCACCCCTCCACTTT. Translating it yields CASSEDRGNSPLHF.

V is TRBV15 and J is TRBJ1-1, with a possible D match to TRBD1 (5 bases). The CDR3 consists of 14 residues. Trimming cost V 0 bases and J 5 bases, with 10 bases left between them. The germline V gene has CDR1 LNHNV and CDR2 YYDKDF (reference sequence). The CDR3 spells CATSREMQGTEAFF. The CDR3, as DNA: TGTGCCACCAGCAGAGAAATGCAGGGAACTGAAGCTTTCTTT. Using reference TRBV15 and TRBJ1-1 for the parts outside the CDR3, the full variable domain is DAMVIQNPRYQVTQFGKPVTLSCSQTLNHNVMYWYQQKSSQAPKLLFHYYDKDFNNEADTPDNFQSRRPNTSFCFLDIRSPGLGDTAMYLCATSREMQGTEAFFGQGTRLTVV.

As DNA, the CDR3 is TGTGCCAGCAGTTACGCGGGACTAGAATACGAGCAGTACTTC. Encoded protein: CASSYAGLEYEQYF. The J gene is TRBJ2-7, the V gene TRBV6-6; 8 bases map to TRBD2. The CDR3 runs to 14 residues. Trimming removed 2 bases from V and 4 bases from J; junction bases left unmatched: 4. Per germline, CDR1 MNHNY and CDR2 SVGAGI (reference sequence).

The chain has TRBV10-3 and TRBJ2-7; 10 nucleotides match TRBD2. This CDR3 spans 15 amino acids. The V gene end was trimmed by 3 bases and the J gene end by 0 bases; junction bases not matched to a gene: 2. Per the germline V gene, CDR1 is ENHRY and CDR2 is SYGVKD. The chain's CDR3 is CAISELAGNSYEQYF. The CDR3 nucleotides read TGTGCCATCAGTGAACTAGCGGGGAACTCCTACGAGCAGTACTTC.

The V and J genes are TRBV10-1 and TRBJ1-4; possibly TRBD1 for D (5 bases). Germline V lookup: CDR1 WNHNN, CDR2 SYGVQD (reference sequence). The CDR3 has 15 residues. Trimming left V 7 bases short and J 7 bases short, with 19 bases between. The CDR3 sequence is CASNSWGSVFEKLFF. Written as DNA, the CDR3 is TGCGCCAGCAACTCCTGGGGGAGTGTTTTTGAAAAACTGTTTTTT.

The count of this clonotype is one. The chain uses TRBV25-1 and TRBJ1-1; D is perhaps TRBD1 (5 bases). Trimming pared 1 base from V and 3 bases from J, leaving 12 bases between. The germline CDR1 and CDR2 sequences are MGHDK and SYGVNS. The length of the CDR3 is 15 residues. The CDR3 sequence is CASSEFAGYDTEAFF. The CDR3 DNA sequence: TGTGCCAGCAGTGAATTTGCAGGGTACGACACTGAAGCTTTCTTT.

The sample holds many counts of this clonotype. This chain uses TRBV9 with TRBJ1-4; no clear D gene. V lost 0 bases and J 13 bases, leaving 16 bases between the germline ends. This CDR3 region has 14 residues. Germline assignment: CDR1 SGDLS and CDR2 YYNGEE. In DNA, the CDR3 is TGTGCCAGCAGCGTAGGAAGAAACGGCGGAACACTGTTTTTT. Protein product: CASSVGRNGGTLFF.